This TCR beta chain appears in the sequencing data of a study of blood T cell repertoires in COVID-19. The wider study: The study drew acute and convalescent COVID-19 samples from the United States, Italy and Spain. The cDNA or gDNA used as material had been derived from T cells, B-cell-depleted T cells, or PBMCs.

Germline assignment: CDR1 SGHRS and CDR2 YFSETQ. The CDR3 runs 15 residues. The ends were cut back, 2 bases at V and 3 bases at J, with 12 bases in the middle. Original methodology: Reference gene primer amplification gave nucleated cell count estimates. The data were produced by immunoSEQ multiplex PCR, yet TCRdb's version contains in-frame clones alone and is incomplete. That table is the source of V, J and clone size, and D and trimming were worked out from the DNA. Among more than 60,000 clones listed, 91% were seen once. The chain combines TRBV5-1 with TRBJ1-3; D not certain. The TCR comes from a human donor in a cohort sampled during active COVID-19. The sample taken for sequencing was peripheral blood. The CDR3 nucleotides read TGCGCCAGCAGCTTTCGGATGGGAGGTGGAAACACCATATATTTT. Protein: CASSFRMGGGNTIYF. The complete variable domain, with remaining parts taken from reference TRBV5-1 and TRBJ1-3, reads KAGVTQTPRYLIKTRGQQVTLSCSPISGHRSVSWYQQTPGQGLQFLFEYFSETQRNKGNFPGRFSGRQFSNSRSEMNVSTLELGDSALYLCASSFRMGGGNTIYFGEGSWLTVV.